The 29 T cell receptor beta chains below were found in one sample sequenced in a study of response to subunit inactivated influenza vaccine (dated by TCRdb to the late 2010s). The library came from RT-PCR. Sequencing used an Illumina HiSeq 2500. TCRdb redid the processing of the public reads, applying fastp at Q25 and MiXCR, and retained in-frame beta chains. Merged by CDR3 protein, the rows form single entries marked with the most common genes and DNA. The table for this sample lists around 540,000 distinct CDR3 sequences; about 11% of them were counted only once. The ten largest clones take up around 9.6% of the sample. This sample comprised PBMCs from blood, obtained on the day of vaccination. These receptor sequences come from a man in his fifties who received an inactivated influenza vaccine. Donor details come from another sample of the same person, matched by shared clones.

This clonotype was observed a few times. The rearrangement joins TRBV9 to TRBJ2-3; D possibly matches TRBD1 or TRBD2 (5 bases each). CDR3 length: 14 amino acids. CDR1 is SGDLS and CDR2 is YYNGEE in the germline V gene. V was pared by 3 bases and J by 2 bases, with 10 bases between. The CDR3 region is CASSEWGNTDTQYF. The DNA for the CDR3 is TGTGCCAGCAGCGAGTGGGGGAACACAGATACGCAGTATTTT. Full variable domain (rest looked up from reference TRBV9 and TRBJ2-3): DSGVTQTPKHLITATGQRVTLRCSPRSGDLSVYWYQQSLDQGLQFLIQYYNGEERAKGNILERFSAQQFPDLHSELNLSSLELGDSALYFCASSEWGNTDTQYFGPGTRLTVL.

This clonotype has at least ten counts. V is TRBV6-2 or TRBV6-3 and J is TRBJ2-7; TRBD2 might be the D (6 bases). CDR3 size: 19 residues. V was cut by 5 bases and J by 2 bases, with 28 bases left in between. Germline assignment: CDR1 MNHEY and CDR2 SVGEGT. CDR3 sequence (DNA): TGTGCCAGCAGTAAATTAGTCCGTGGCTCTCGAAGGGAGGCCTACGAGCAGTACTTC. As protein: CASSKLVRGSRREAYEQYF.

The chain couples TRBV20-1 to TRBJ2-4; D assignment may be TRBD1 or TRBD2 (5 bases each). Germline assignment: CDR1 DFQATT and CDR2 SNEGSKA (reference sequence). V dropped 3 bases and J dropped 0 bases, with 15 bases sitting between them. The CDR3 runs 16 residues. In nucleotides, the CDR3 is TGCAGTGCTAGTTGGGACGGTCGTTTAGCCAAAAACATTCAGTACTTC. Its translation is CSASWDGRLAKNIQYF.

The chain couples TRBV21-1 to TRBJ2-7; the D segment call TRBD1 is taken from the table without a DNA check. TRBV21-1 has pseudogene status. The CDR3 covers 16 residues. CDR3: CASSAPRDIQSYEQYF. The CDR3 DNA sequence: TGTGCCAGCAGCGCCCCCCGGGACATCCAATCCTACGAGCAGTACTTC.

The chain combines TRBV20-1 with TRBJ2-5; 9 bases agree with TRBD2. The germline V gene encodes CDR1 DFQATT and CDR2 SNEGSKA (reference sequence). V was clipped by 3 bases and J by 5 bases; unmatched bases: 22. The CDR3 runs 19 residues. The CDR3 DNA reads TGCAGTGCTAGTGGAGAGGTTGGGCGGGTTGCGGGGGGGCATGAGACCCAGTACTTC. Protein: CSASGEVGRVAGGHETQYF.

This clonotype was seen more than once but under ten times. J is TRBJ1-2 and V is TRBV6-5; D not certain. This CDR3 has 15 residues. Germline V gene sequence: CDR1 MNHEY, CDR2 SVGAGI. Trimming cost V 2 bases and J 2 bases, with 12 bases left between them. CDR3 DNA: TGTGCCAGCAGTTACCTCCTGGGGATCAACTATGGCTACACCTTC. Encoded protein: CASSYLLGINYGYTF.

This clonotype was found many times. This chain links TRBV6-5 with TRBJ2-7; 9 nucleotides match TRBD2. Losses at the gene ends were 0 bases for V and 0 bases for J; bases not matched to a gene: 3. Germline V CDR1 and CDR2: MNHEY, SVGAGI. The CDR3 contains 16 residues. The CDR3 coding sequence is TGTGCCAGCAGTTACTCCTCGACTAGCGGCTCCTACGAGCAGTACTTC. Its translation is CASSYSSTSGSYEQYF.

In its sample, this clonotype was seen a few times. The V gene is TRBV10-3, the J gene TRBJ2-7, with D unclear. The germline V and J ends were trimmed by 10 bases and 0 bases, with 19 bases remaining between them. Germline V lookup: CDR1 ENHRY, CDR2 SYGVKD. CDR3 length equals 15 residues. The DNA for the CDR3 is TGTGCCACCCAGCAGTCCCCACAGAGCTCCTACGAGCAGTACTTC. This sequence encodes CATQQSPQSSYEQYF.

This clonotype came up many times. CDR3 residues: CASSLVRDRPPYGYTF. For the CDR3, the DNA is TGTGCCAGCAGCTTAGTGAGGGACCGTCCCCCCTATGGCTACACCTTC. The V gene is TRBV7-8, the J gene TRBJ1-2, with a weak D call TRBD1 (5 bases). The CDR3 runs to 16 residues. Germline-derived CDR1 and CDR2 are SGHVS and FQNEAQ. V was shortened by 1 base and J by 4 bases, with 16 bases between the two germline ends.

The chain recombines TRBV6-1 with TRBJ1-5; maybe TRBD1 (5 bases). The germline CDR1 and CDR2 sequences are MNHNS and SASEGT. The CDR3 runs to 16 residues. Trimming took off 6 bases at V and 2 bases at J, with 17 bases between the two ends. CDR3: CASSPRRGIGNQPQHF. As DNA, the CDR3 is TGTGCCAGCAGCCCGAGGCGGGGGATTGGCAATCAGCCCCAGCATTTT.

The chain carries TRBV20-1 and TRBJ2-2; 9 nucleotides agree with TRBD1. The J segment lost 4 bases and the V segment lost 6 bases, leaving 3 bases of the junction unmatched. The CDR3 runs 13 residues. Germline values: CDR1 DFQATT, CDR2 SNEGSKA (reference sequence). The CDR3 DNA follows: TGCAGTGCCGACAGGGGGGTCACCGGGGAGCTGTTTTTT. Translation gives CSADRGVTGELFF.

This clonotype was detected many times. The V and J genes are TRBV29-1 and TRBJ2-3; D remains ambiguous. The germline V gene has CDR1 SQVTM and CDR2 ANQGSEA. V was shortened by 6 bases and J by 0 bases, with 10 bases between the two germline ends. CDR3 length: 13 residues. The CDR3 spells CSVNLISTDTQYF. CDR3 DNA sequence: TGCAGCGTAAACCTGATTAGCACAGATACGCAGTATTTT.

This chain links TRBV7-9 with TRBJ2-3; tentatively, D is TRBD2 (6 bases). Germline CDR1 SEHNR, CDR2 FQNEAQ (reference sequence). Trimming stripped 8 bases from V and 6 bases from J, with 12 bases between. This CDR3 is built from 12 residues. The CDR3 sequence: CASVAGRDTQYF. CDR3 coding DNA: TGTGCCAGCGTCGCAGGGAGGGATACGCAGTATTTT.

This clonotype was seen a few times. This rearrangement joins TRBV12-3 or TRBV12-4 to TRBJ2-5; 7 bases map to TRBD1. With V trimmed by 5 bases and J by 5 bases, 11 bases remained unmatched. This CDR3 is 15 amino acids long. For the CDR3, the DNA is TGTGCCAGCAGTCCCCTACAGGGGCCGGCGGAGACCCAGTACTTC. It encodes CASSPLQGPAETQYF.

CDR3 region: CASSPRHSYSGNTIYF. The CDR3 nucleotides are TGCGCCAGCAGCCCCCGGCACAGCTACTCTGGAAACACCATATATTTT. The rearrangement joins TRBV4-3 to TRBJ1-3; no reliable D call. V gave up 4 bases and J gave up 0 bases, with 13 bases separating them. The CDR3 totals 16 residues. The germline gives CDR1 LGHNA, CDR2 YSLEER.

This clonotype was seen a handful of times. V gene TRBV20-1 combines with J gene TRBJ2-1; 11 bases are a match to TRBD2. CDR3 length: 14 residues. CDR1 and CDR2 from the germline V gene are DFQATT and SNEGSKA (reference sequence). The DNA of the CDR3 is TGCAGAGCAAAGACTAGCGGGGCGACGAATGAGCAGTTCTTC. The encoded protein is CRAKTSGATNEQFF.

CDR3 region: CASSLSTSGKKDTQYF. CDR3 DNA: TGCGCCAGCAGCCTATCGACTAGCGGGAAAAAAGATACGCAGTATTTT. This chain connects TRBV5-1 to TRBJ2-3; 11 bases are a match to TRBD2. The CDR3 has 16 residues. V shed 4 bases and J 5 bases; nucleotides not matched to a gene: 9. Per the germline V gene, CDR1 is SGHRS and CDR2 is YFSETQ. The full variable domain, in which reference TRBV5-1 and TRBJ2-3 provide the parts outside the CDR3, is KAGVTQTPRYLIKTRGQQVTLSCSPISGHRSVSWYQQTPGQGLQFLFEYFSETQRNKGNFPGRFSGRQFSNSRSEMNVSTLELGDSALYLCASSLSTSGKKDTQYFGPGTRLTVL.

The J gene is TRBJ2-3, the V gene TRBV20-1; 9 positions match TRBD2. Germline V gives CDR1 DFQATT, CDR2 SNEGSKA (reference sequence). The CDR3 extends over 20 amino acids. J gave up 2 bases and V 7 bases, and 25 bases lay outside the gene matches. The CDR3 DNA reads as TGCAGTGGTCGGGCTACTGGCTTAGCGGGAGTCCCCTCTACCACAGATACGCAGTATTTT. Its translation: CSGRATGLAGVPSTTDTQYF.

The chain has TRBV28 and TRBJ1-6; 7 positions agree with TRBD1. Germline trimming cut 3 bases from V and 9 bases from J; bases unmatched to any gene: 5. This CDR3 is built from 14 residues. Germline V lookup: CDR1 MDHEN, CDR2 SYDVKM. The CDR3 DNA is TGTGCCAGCAGTTTCAACAGGGGCCGTTCACCCCTCCACTTT. It encodes CASSFNRGRSPLHF.

In this sample, this clonotype turned up many times. The chain joins TRBV4-1 to TRBJ1-5; D ambiguous. The CDR3 has 15 residues. Per germline, CDR1 MGHRA and CDR2 YSYEKL. The V end was cut by 1 base, the J end by 0 bases, with 7 bases between. The CDR3 DNA follows: TGCGCCAGCAGCCAAGCGGAATATAGCAATCAGCCCCAGCATTTT. Translated: CASSQAEYSNQPQHF.

This clonotype has just a few counts. The V gene is TRBV6-1, the J gene TRBJ2-3, with D perhaps TRBD2 (5 bases). Trimming took off 7 bases at V and 1 base at J, with 15 bases between the two ends. Per germline, CDR1 MNHNS and CDR2 SASEGT. This CDR3 comprises 15 residues. The CDR3 bases are TGTGCCAGCACCGAGGGTACAGTTGGCACAGATACGCAGTATTTT. Translation gives CASTEGTVGTDTQYF.

This clonotype was detected many times. The CDR3 DNA follows: TGTGCCAGCAGCGGAGAGGACTGGTTTAGCACAGATACGCAGTATTTT. Protein sequence: CASSGEDWFSTDTQYF. The J gene is TRBJ2-3, the V gene TRBV5-6, with D maybe TRBD2 (5 bases). Trimming removed 4 bases from V and 0 bases from J, with 15 bases in between. The CDR3 covers 16 residues. Germline V gene lookup returns CDR1 SGHDT and CDR2 YYEEEE. Supplemented by reference TRBV5-6 and TRBJ2-3, the full variable domain reads DAGVTQSPTHLIKTRGQQVTLRCSPKSGHDTVSWYQQALGQGPQFIFQYYEEEERQRGNFPDRFSGHQFPNYSSELNVNALLLGDSALYLCASSGEDWFSTDTQYFGPGTRLTVL.

This clonotype came up many times. The CDR3 nucleotides read TGTGCCAGCAGCGCCCGACTAGCGGGGGGTTACAATGAGCAGTTCTTC. Protein: CASSARLAGGYNEQFF. The chain couples TRBV7-8 to TRBJ2-1; 13 nucleotides agree with TRBD2. CDR3 length equals 16 residues. V was pared by 5 bases and J by 4 bases, with 5 bases of the junction left unmatched. Per the germline V gene, CDR1 is SGHVS and CDR2 is FQNEAQ. Supplemented by reference TRBV7-8 and TRBJ2-1, the full variable domain reads GAGVSQSPRYKVAKRGQDVALRCDPISGHVSLFWYQQALGQGPEFLTYFQNEAQLDKSGLPSDRFFAERPEGSVSTLKIQRTQQEDSAVYLCASSARLAGGYNEQFFGPGTRLTVL.

This clonotype was counted between two and nine times. The V gene is TRBV29-1, the J gene TRBJ2-4, with a tentative D call TRBD2 (5 bases). The CDR3 sequence is 13 residues long. V lost 6 bases, J lost 0 bases, and 9 bases lay in between. Germline V gene sequence: CDR1 SQVTM, CDR2 ANQGSEA. CDR3 protein: CSVEGIAKNIQYF. Here the CDR3 DNA reads TGCAGCGTAGAGGGTATAGCCAAAAACATTCAGTACTTC.

This clonotype was counted a few times. The chain carries TRBV4-3 and TRBJ2-7, with 10 positions matching TRBD2. V was pared by 0 bases and J by 3 bases, with 8 bases of the junction left unmatched. The germline V gene encodes CDR1 LGHNA and CDR2 YSLEER. This CDR3 is 17 amino acids long. This CDR3 is CASSQDRALAGGYEQYF. CDR3 sequence (DNA): TGCGCCAGCAGCCAAGATCGGGCATTAGCGGGAGGCTACGAGCAGTACTTC.

In this sample, this clonotype turned up a few times. The chain links TRBV6-1 to TRBJ2-5, with D perhaps given as TRBD1 or TRBD2 (5 bases each). In germline, CDR1 is MNHNS, CDR2 SASEGT. The CDR3 sequence is 15 residues long. Trimming removed 3 bases at V and 0 bases at J, with 11 bases between. The CDR3 loop is CASSEGVGNQETQYF. CDR3 sequence (DNA): TGTGCCAGCAGTGAGGGGGTAGGGAACCAAGAGACCCAGTACTTC.

The rearrangement uses TRBV11-1 and TRBJ2-5; possibly TRBD2 for D (7 bases). The CDR3 totals 18 residues. Deletions cut 5 bases from V and 6 bases from J, with 28 bases between. From germline, CDR1 is SGHAT and CDR2 FQDESV (reference sequence). CDR3 sequence reads: CASSPSAGVTGLGKTQYF. DNA of the CDR3: TGTGCCAGCAGCCCATCCGCGGGGGTAACAGGGCTGGGTAAGACCCAGTACTTC.

This clonotype was recorded only once. A read error is possible here, since a much larger clone lies one base away. The chain recombines TRBV27 with TRBJ1-5; TRBD1 is a possible D gene (6 bases). Germline lookup yields CDR1 MNHEY and CDR2 SMNVEV (reference sequence). The CDR3 has 13 residues. CDR3 region: CASSPQGYHPQHF. The CDR3 DNA is TGTGCCAGCAGTCCGCAGGGGTATCACCCCCAGCATTTT.

This clonotype has at least ten counts. This chain connects TRBV20-1 to TRBJ2-3; no clear D. Germline V lookup: CDR1 DFQATT, CDR2 SNEGSKA (reference sequence). There are 13 residues in the CDR3. As DNA, the CDR3 is TGCAATCCCGACCAGTCTGGCACAGATACGCAGTATTTT. It translates to CNPDQSGTDTQYF.